The following is a TCR beta chain sequence with its context. V gave up 4 bases and J gave up 5 bases; unmatched junction bases: 11. This CDR3 is built from 15 residues. Germline V gene data show CDR1 as SGHRS and CDR2 as YFSETQ. This sample was included in a study of response to subunit inactivated influenza vaccine. One entry per CDR3 protein results from TCRdb running MiXCR on the RT-PCR reads. In the table there are some 640,000 distinct CDR3 sequences, approximately 14% of which are singletons. This clonotype was sampled from a man between 45 and 60 years old who received an inactivated influenza vaccine. This sample comprised PBMCs from blood, obtained 14 to 15 days before vaccination. The V call is TRBV5-1, the J call TRBJ2-7; TRBD1 agrees at 8 bases. Here the CDR3 DNA reads TGCGCCAGCAGCGCTGGACCGGGACAGGTTAACGAGCAGTACTTC. The encoded protein is CASSAGPGQVNEQYF.